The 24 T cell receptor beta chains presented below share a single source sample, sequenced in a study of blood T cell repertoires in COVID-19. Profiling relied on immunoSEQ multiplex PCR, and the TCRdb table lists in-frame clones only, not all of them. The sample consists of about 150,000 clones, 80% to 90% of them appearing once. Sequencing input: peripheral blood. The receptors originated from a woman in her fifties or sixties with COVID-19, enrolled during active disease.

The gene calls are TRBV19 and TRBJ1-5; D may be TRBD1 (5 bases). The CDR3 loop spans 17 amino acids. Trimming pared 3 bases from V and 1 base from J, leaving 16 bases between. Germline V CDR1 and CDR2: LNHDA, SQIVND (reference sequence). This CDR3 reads CASSIGSGGTSNQPQHF. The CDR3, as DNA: TGTGCCAGTAGTATCGGGTCGGGGGGAACAAGCAATCAGCCCCAGCATTTT. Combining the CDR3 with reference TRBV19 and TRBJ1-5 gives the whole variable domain DGGITQSPKYLFRKEGQNVTLSCEQNLNHDAMYWYRQDPGQGLRLIYYSQIVNDFQKGDIAEGYSVSREKKESFPLTVTSAQKNPTAFYLCASSIGSGGTSNQPQHFGDGTRLSIL.

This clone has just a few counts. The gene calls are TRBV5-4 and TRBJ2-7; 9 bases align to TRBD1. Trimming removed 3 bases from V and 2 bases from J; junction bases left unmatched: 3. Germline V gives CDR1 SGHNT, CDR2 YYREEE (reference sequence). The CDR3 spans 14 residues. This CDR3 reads CASSWGTGPYEQYF. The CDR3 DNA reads TGTGCCAGCAGCTGGGGGACAGGGCCCTACGAGCAGTACTTC.

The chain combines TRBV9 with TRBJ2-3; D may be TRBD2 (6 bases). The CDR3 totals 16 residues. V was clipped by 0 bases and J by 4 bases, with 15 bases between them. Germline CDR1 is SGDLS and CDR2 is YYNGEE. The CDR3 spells CASSVVADGGSDTQYF. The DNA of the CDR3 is TGTGCCAGCAGCGTAGTAGCGGACGGCGGTTCAGATACGCAGTATTTT.

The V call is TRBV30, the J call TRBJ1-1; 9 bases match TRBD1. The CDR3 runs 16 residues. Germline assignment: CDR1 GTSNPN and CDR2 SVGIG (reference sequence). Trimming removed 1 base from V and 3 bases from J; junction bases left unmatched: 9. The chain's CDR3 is CAWSANTGGADTEAFF. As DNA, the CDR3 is TGTGCCTGGAGTGCGAACACAGGGGGCGCTGACACTGAAGCTTTCTTT.

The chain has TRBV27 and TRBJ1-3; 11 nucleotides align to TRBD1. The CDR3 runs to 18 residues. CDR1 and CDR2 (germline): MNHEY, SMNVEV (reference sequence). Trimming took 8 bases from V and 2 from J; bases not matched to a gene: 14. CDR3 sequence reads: CASPYGDRGNITGNTIYF. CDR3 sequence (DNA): TGTGCCAGCCCTTACGGGGACAGGGGGAATATCACTGGAAACACCATATATTTT.

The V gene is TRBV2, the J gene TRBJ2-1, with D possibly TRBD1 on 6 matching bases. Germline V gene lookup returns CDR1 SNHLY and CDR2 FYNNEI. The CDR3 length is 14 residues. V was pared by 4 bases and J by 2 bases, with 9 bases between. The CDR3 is CASSAWGPYNEQFF. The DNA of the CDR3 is TGTGCCAGCAGTGCTTGGGGGCCCTACAATGAGCAGTTCTTC.

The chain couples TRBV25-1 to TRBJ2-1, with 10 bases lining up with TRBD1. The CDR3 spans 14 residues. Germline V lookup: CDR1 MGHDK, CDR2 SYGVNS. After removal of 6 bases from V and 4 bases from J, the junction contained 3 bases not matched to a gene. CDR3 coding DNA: TGTGCCAGCAGCCGGGACAGGGGTTACAATGAGCAGTTCTTC. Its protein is CASSRDRGYNEQFF. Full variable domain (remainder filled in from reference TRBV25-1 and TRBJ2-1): EADIYQTPRYLVIGTGKKITLECSQTMGHDKMYWYQQDPGMELHLIHYSYGVNSTEKGDLSSESTVSRIRTEHFPLTLESARPSHTSQYLCASSRDRGYNEQFFGPGTRLTVL.

CDR3 sequence: CASSFQGFDQPQHF. The CDR3 region has the DNA TGTGCCAGCAGTTTTCAGGGATTCGATCAGCCCCAGCATTTT. The chain employs TRBV28 and TRBJ1-5, with a possible D match to TRBD1 (5 bases). V was trimmed by 3 bases and J by 5 bases, leaving 11 bases between them. Germline V gene lookup returns CDR1 MDHEN and CDR2 SYDVKM. The CDR3 loop spans 14 amino acids.

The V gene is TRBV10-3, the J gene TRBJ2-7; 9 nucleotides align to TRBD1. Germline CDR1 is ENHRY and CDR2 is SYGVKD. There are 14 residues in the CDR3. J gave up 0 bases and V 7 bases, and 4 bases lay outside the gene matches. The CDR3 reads CAITGQGSSYEQYF. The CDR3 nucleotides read TGTGCCATCACAGGACAGGGGTCCTCCTACGAGCAGTACTTC.

The CDR3 spells CAISEGLAGMGGELFF. The CDR3 DNA reads TGTGCCATCAGTGAAGGACTAGCGGGGATGGGCGGGGAGCTGTTTTTT. This chain connects TRBV10-3 to TRBJ2-2, with 12 nucleotides matching TRBD2. With V trimmed by 3 bases and J by 7 bases, 6 bases remained unmatched. Germline assignment: CDR1 ENHRY and CDR2 SYGVKD. The CDR3 is 16 amino acids.

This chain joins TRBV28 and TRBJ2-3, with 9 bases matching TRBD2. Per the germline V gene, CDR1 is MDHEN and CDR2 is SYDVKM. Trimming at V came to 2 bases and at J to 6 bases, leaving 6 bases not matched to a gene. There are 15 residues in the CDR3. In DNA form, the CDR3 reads TGTGCCAGCAGTTTAGCGCGGGGGGGATCGGATACGCAGTATTTT. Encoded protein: CASSLARGGSDTQYF.

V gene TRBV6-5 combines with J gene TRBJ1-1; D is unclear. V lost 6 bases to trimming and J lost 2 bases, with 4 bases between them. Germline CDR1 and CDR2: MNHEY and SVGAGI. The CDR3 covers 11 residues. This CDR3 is CASRQNTEAFF. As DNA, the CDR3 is TGTGCCAGCAGACAAAACACTGAAGCTTTCTTT.

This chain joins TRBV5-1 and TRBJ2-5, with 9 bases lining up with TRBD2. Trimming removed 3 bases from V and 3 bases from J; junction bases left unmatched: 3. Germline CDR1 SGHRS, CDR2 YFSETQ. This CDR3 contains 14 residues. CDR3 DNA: TGCGCCAGCAGCTCGGCTAGCGGGGAAGAGACCCAGTACTTC. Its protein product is CASSSASGEETQYF.

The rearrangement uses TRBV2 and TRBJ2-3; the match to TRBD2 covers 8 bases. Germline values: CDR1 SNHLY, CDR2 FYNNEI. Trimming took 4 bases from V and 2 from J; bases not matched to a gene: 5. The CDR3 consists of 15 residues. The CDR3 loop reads CASSGSGGFTDTQYF. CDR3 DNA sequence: TGTGCCAGCAGTGGAAGCGGGGGCTTCACAGATACGCAGTATTTT.

The CDR3 reads CASSLGGQMEQYF. CDR3 in DNA: TGTGCCAGCAGCTTAGGAGGACAGATGGAGCAGTACTTC. J is TRBJ2-7 and V is TRBV11-1; D might be TRBD1 (6 bases). The CDR3 covers 13 residues. The V gene lost 1 base and the J gene lost 7 bases, with 11 bases spanning the gap. Germline V gene lookup returns CDR1 SGHAT and CDR2 FQDESV (reference sequence). Filled out from reference TRBV11-1 and TRBJ2-7, the complete variable domain reads EAEVAQSPRYKITEKSQAVAFWCDPISGHATLYWYRQILGQGPELLVQFQDESVVDDSQLPKDRFSAERLKGVDSTLKIQPAELGDSAMYLCASSLGGQMEQYFGPGTRLTVT.

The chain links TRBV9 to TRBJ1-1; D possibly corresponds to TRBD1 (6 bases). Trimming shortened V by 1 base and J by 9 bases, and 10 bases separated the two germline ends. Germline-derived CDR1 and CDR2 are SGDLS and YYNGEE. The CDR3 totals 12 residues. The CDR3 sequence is CASSVRDTKAFF. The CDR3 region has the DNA TGTGCCAGCAGCGTACGGGACACCAAAGCTTTCTTT.

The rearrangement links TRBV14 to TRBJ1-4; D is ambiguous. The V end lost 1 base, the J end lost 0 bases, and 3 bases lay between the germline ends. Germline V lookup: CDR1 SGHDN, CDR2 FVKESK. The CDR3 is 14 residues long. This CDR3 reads CASSQVATNEKLFF. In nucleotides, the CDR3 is TGTGCCAGCAGCCAAGTAGCAACTAATGAAAAACTGTTTTTT.

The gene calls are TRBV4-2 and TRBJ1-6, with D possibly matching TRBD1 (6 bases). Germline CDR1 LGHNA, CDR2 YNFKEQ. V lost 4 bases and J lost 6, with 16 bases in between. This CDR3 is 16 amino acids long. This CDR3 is CASSPFTQGSNSPLHF. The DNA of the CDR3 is TGTGCCAGCAGCCCGTTCACACAGGGCAGTAATTCACCCCTCCACTTT.

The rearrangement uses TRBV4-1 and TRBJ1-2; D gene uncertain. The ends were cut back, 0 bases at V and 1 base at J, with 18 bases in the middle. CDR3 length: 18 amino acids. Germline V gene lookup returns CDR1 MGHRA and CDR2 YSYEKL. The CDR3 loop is CASSQDEGAERDNYGYTF. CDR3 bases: TGCGCCAGCAGCCAAGATGAGGGCGCAGAACGGGATAACTATGGCTACACCTTC.

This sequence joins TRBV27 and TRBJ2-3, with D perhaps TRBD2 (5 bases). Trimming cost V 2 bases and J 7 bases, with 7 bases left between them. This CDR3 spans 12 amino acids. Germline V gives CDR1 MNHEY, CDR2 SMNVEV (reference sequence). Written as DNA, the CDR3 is TGTGCCAGCAGTTTAGGAGGATATACGCAGTATTTT. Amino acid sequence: CASSLGGYTQYF.

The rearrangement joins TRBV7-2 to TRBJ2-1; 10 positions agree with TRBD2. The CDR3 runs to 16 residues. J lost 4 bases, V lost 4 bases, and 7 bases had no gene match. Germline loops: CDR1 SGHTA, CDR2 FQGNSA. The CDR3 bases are TGTGCCAGCAGCTCCGAGAGGGGACTAGCGTACAATGAGCAGTTCTTC. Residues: CASSSERGLAYNEQFF.

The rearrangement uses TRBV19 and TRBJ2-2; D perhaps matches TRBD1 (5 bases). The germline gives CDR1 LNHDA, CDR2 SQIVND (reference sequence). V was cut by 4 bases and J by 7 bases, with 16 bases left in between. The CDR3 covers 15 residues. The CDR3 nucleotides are TGTGCCAGTAGTACCGTCGAAGGGGCGGTCGGGGAGCTGTTTTTT. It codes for CASSTVEGAVGELFF.

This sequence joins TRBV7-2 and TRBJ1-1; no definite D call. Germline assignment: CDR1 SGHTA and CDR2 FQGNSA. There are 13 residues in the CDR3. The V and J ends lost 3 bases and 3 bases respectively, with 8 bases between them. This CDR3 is CASSFTGYTEAFF. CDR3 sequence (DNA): TGTGCCAGCAGCTTCACGGGGTACACTGAAGCTTTCTTT. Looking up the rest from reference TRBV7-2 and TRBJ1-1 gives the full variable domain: GAGVSQSPSNKVTEKGKDVELRCDPISGHTALYWYRQSLGQGLEFLIYFQGNSAPDKSGLPSDRFSAERTGGSVSTLTIQRTQQEDSAVYLCASSFTGYTEAFFGQGTRLTVV.

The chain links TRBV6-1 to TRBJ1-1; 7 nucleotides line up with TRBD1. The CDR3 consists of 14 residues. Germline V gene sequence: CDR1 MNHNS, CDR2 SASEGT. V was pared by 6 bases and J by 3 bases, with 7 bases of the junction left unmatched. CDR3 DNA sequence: TGTGCCAGCAGACCTACAGGGGATCACACTGAAGCTTTCTTT. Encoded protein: CASRPTGDHTEAFF.